This T cell receptor (beta chain) is drawn from a study of shared clonotypes between healthy human individuals. This CDR3 spans 13 amino acids. Deletions cut 0 bases from V and 7 bases from J, with 10 bases between. In germline, CDR1 is SGHRS, CDR2 YFSETQ. The authors distributed each subset's genomic DNA evenly over several immunoSEQ plates. Sequencing was performed with immunoSEQ multiplex PCR; in TCRdb, only in-frame clones are kept and a portion is missing. The sample has 650,000 to 750,000 clones, around 72% seen once. Overall study results and limits: Researchers sampled only blood; tissue repertoires likely differ.

There are a few counts of this clone. The antigen remains unidentified. The TCR originated in a woman in her 30s in good health. The gene calls are TRBV5-1 and TRBJ1-2, with no clear D. Sequencing was carried out using memory CD4+ T cells sorted from blood. Subset indicated: CD45RA-negative fraction. In DNA form, the CDR3 reads TGCGCCAGCAGCTTGGGGAGCGTCGGTGGCTACACCTTC. This sequence encodes CASSLGSVGGYTF.